This TCR beta chain is drawn from a study of beta chain features in type 1 diabetes. There are 12 residues in the CDR3. From germline, CDR1 is SGHNT and CDR2 YYREEE (reference sequence). V shed 3 bases and J shed 2 bases, with 4 bases lying between them. Expressed TCRB transcripts were sequenced because the isolated RNA had all been reverse transcribed beforehand. Data came from immunoSEQ multiplex PCR; TCRdb stores just in-frame clones and leaves some out. The sample yields about half a million clones, around 30% seen once. The rearrangement links TRBV5-4 to TRBJ2-3; D uncertain. The specimen was naive CD4+ T cells from blood. This receptor was obtained from a man younger than 30 in good health. The CDR3 loop reads CASSSHTDTQYF. The CDR3 region has the DNA TGTGCCAGCAGCTCTCACACAGATACGCAGTATTTT.